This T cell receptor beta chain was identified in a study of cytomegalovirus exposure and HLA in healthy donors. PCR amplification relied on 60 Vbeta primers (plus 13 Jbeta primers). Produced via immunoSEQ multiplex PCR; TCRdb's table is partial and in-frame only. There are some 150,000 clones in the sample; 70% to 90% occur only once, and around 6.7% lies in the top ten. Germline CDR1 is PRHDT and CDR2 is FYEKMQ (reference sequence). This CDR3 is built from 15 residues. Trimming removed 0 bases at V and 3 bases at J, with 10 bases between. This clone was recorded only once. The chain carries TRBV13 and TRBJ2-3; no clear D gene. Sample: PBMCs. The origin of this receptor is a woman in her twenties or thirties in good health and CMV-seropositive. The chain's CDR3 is CASSLGRSSTDTQYF. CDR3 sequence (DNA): TGTGCCAGCAGCTTAGGTCGGAGCAGTACAGATACGCAGTATTTT.